These T cell receptor beta chains were read from a single sample in a study of T cells expressing NK-cell markers. With the 5' RACE reads reprocessed, TCRdb shows one record per CDR3 protein and no DNA. The repertoire table contains a few hundred thousand distinct CDR3 sequences. Specimen: blood T cells: a sorted CD56 or NKG2C T cell subset, CD4+ or CD8+ T cells, or bulk PBMC T cells (not recorded which). The receptors come from a man aged 18-69 years in good health. CDR3s include the opening cysteine and the closing phenylalanine or tryptophan. The order of the fields is J gene, V gene, CDR3 length, CDR3 protein.

j_gene: TRBJ2-3
v_gene: TRBV19
len: 13
CDR3aa: CASSRTFLDTQYF

j_gene: TRBJ2-7
v_gene: TRBV5-1
len: 17
CDR3aa: CASSLAFRASSSYEQYF

j_gene: TRBJ2-1
v_gene: TRBV2
len: 14
CDR3aa: CASTLVGLRDEQFF

j_gene: TRBJ1-1
v_gene: TRBV5-6
len: 14
CDR3aa: CASLLLGQNTEAFF

j_gene: TRBJ1-6
v_gene: TRBV6-6
len: 12
CDR3aa: CASMAYNSPLHF

j_gene: TRBJ2-3
v_gene: TRBV6-1
len: 12
CDR3aa: CASSSGLRTQYF

j_gene: TRBJ2-3
v_gene: TRBV5-1
len: 16
CDR3aa: CASSGGGSTYTDTQYF

j_gene: TRBJ2-7
v_gene: TRBV10-3
len: 14
CDR3aa: CATLKQGAAYEQYF

j_gene: TRBJ2-7
v_gene: TRBV5-8
len: 15
CDR3aa: CASSFGSGGAYEQYF

j_gene: TRBJ1-1
v_gene: TRBV20-1
len: 13
CDR3aa: CSAVRRMNTEAFF

j_gene: TRBJ2-6
v_gene: TRBV6-1
len: 17
CDR3aa: CASPTSGEPSGANVLTF

j_gene: TRBJ1-4
v_gene: TRBV11-2
len: 17
CDR3aa: CASSLVGATATNEKLFF

j_gene: TRBJ2-7
v_gene: TRBV6-1
len: 14
CDR3aa: CASGRTGYEYEQYF

j_gene: TRBJ2-2
v_gene: TRBV5-1
len: 14
CDR3aa: CASKTGLHTGELFF

j_gene: TRBJ2-7
v_gene: TRBV28
len: 15
CDR3aa: CASSGTGPSSYEQYF

j_gene: TRBJ2-7
v_gene: TRBV4-2
len: 15
CDR3aa: CASSRDRVGSYEQYF

j_gene: TRBJ2-1
v_gene: TRBV6-1
len: 15
CDR3aa: CASNQGGTVYNEQFF

j_gene: TRBJ2-2
v_gene: TRBV5-5
len: 16
CDR3aa: CASSFGLTGSTGELFF

j_gene: TRBJ2-5
v_gene: TRBV3-1
len: 16
CDR3aa: CASSQGVGGYQETQYF

j_gene: TRBJ1-1
v_gene: TRBV6-1
len: 15
CDR3aa: CASSVQGIENTEAFF

j_gene: TRBJ2-7
v_gene: TRBV6-1
len: 12
CDR3aa: CATRGDLYEQYF

j_gene: TRBJ1-1
v_gene: TRBV11-2
len: 21
CDR3aa: CASSLEGASHGTPVLSTEAFF

j_gene: TRBJ1-5
v_gene: TRBV6-1
len: 13
CDR3aa: CASARDLNQPQHF

j_gene: TRBJ2-1
v_gene: TRBV3-1
len: 15
CDR3aa: CASSQVWTANNEQFF

j_gene: TRBJ2-1
v_gene: TRBV20-1
len: 15
CDR3aa: CSASAKGTGYNEQFF

j_gene: TRBJ1-6
v_gene: TRBV27
len: 15
CDR3aa: CASSLKGQGISPLHF

j_gene: TRBJ1-6
v_gene: TRBV9
len: 15
CDR3aa: CASSVGHRDNSPLHF

j_gene: TRBJ2-1
v_gene: TRBV5-4
len: 16
CDR3aa: CASRLNLAGGGNEQFF

j_gene: TRBJ2-2
v_gene: TRBV5-1
len: 13
CDR3aa: CASSYTETGELFF

j_gene: TRBJ2-7
v_gene: TRBV10-2
len: 14
CDR3aa: CASSDLTVSYEQYF

j_gene: TRBJ2-7
v_gene: TRBV20-1
len: 14
CDR3aa: CSAIDGSISYEQYF

j_gene: TRBJ2-5
v_gene: TRBV29-1
len: 11
CDR3aa: CSFRLVETQYF

j_gene: TRBJ1-2
v_gene: TRBV20-1
len: 13
CDR3aa: CSASGDRSYGYTF

j_gene: TRBJ2-3
v_gene: TRBV20-1
len: 14
CDR3aa: CSATSGERTDTQYF

j_gene: TRBJ2-1
v_gene: TRBV7-8
len: 18
CDR3aa: CASSRRTSGGAWYNEQFF

j_gene: TRBJ2-1
v_gene: TRBV12-3/TRBV12-4
len: 18
CDR3aa: CASSLPGAAGRYYNEQFF

j_gene: TRBJ1-3
v_gene: TRBV7-2
len: 17
CDR3aa: CASSLSFSDLTSNTIYF

j_gene: TRBJ1-1
v_gene: TRBV5-1
len: 16
CDR3aa: CASSLAWSGAGTEAFF

j_gene: TRBJ2-5
v_gene: TRBV19
len: 14
CDR3aa: CASSMQMYQETQYF

j_gene: TRBJ2-1
v_gene: TRBV6-4
len: 14
CDR3aa: CASSKTGQLDEQFF

j_gene: TRBJ1-2
v_gene: TRBV20-1
len: 15
CDR3aa: CSASPRQITNYGYTF

j_gene: TRBJ2-2
v_gene: TRBV7-2
len: 16
CDR3aa: CASSLRTSGSTGELFF

j_gene: TRBJ1-1
v_gene: TRBV12-3/TRBV12-4
len: 14
CDR3aa: CASSRDRGNTEAFF

j_gene: TRBJ2-3
v_gene: TRBV5-1
len: 16
CDR3aa: CASSLIRTNPSDTQYF

j_gene: TRBJ2-7
v_gene: TRBV6-2/TRBV6-3
len: 15
CDR3aa: CATLPDGLSSYEQYF

j_gene: TRBJ1-4
v_gene: TRBV5-5
len: 17
CDR3aa: CASSSLAGVATNEKLFF